One sample yielded the 32 T cell receptor beta chains listed below, sequenced in a study of T cell responses to AZD1222 COVID-19 vaccine. The repertoire was sequenced with immunoSEQ multiplex PCR; TCRdb's copy has only in-frame clones and lacks some. The profile shows about 130,000 clones, 90% to 95% of them singletons. Sequenced material: peripheral blood, taken 28 days after the second AZD1222 dose. These receptors came from an adult who received the AZD1222 COVID-19 vaccine.

The J gene is TRBJ2-1, the V gene TRBV27; D gene ambiguous. The CDR3 runs 15 residues. CDR1 and CDR2 from the germline V gene are MNHEY and SMNVEV (reference sequence). V gave up 5 bases and J gave up 7 bases, with 18 bases separating them. For the CDR3, the DNA is TGTGCCAGCAGTGGCGGTCCCAAAGGGCCAAATGAGCAGTTCTTC. Translating gives CASSGGPKGPNEQFF.

V and J are TRBV7-3 and TRBJ1-1; D is unclear. Trimming left V 2 bases short and J 4 bases short, with 8 bases between. In germline, CDR1 is SGHTA, CDR2 FQGTGA. The CDR3 loop spans 13 amino acids. CDR3 in amino acids: CASSLAGVTEAFF. The CDR3 DNA follows: TGTGCCAGCAGCTTAGCTGGGGTCACTGAAGCTTTCTTT.

The chain uses TRBV5-4 and TRBJ2-7, with TRBD1 matching 7 bases. Per germline, CDR1 SGHNT and CDR2 YYREEE (reference sequence). Germline trimming cut 0 bases from V and 2 bases from J; bases unmatched to any gene: 2. The length of the CDR3 is 14 residues. CDR3 DNA: TGTGCCAGCAGCTTGGCCGGGACAGCCTACGAGCAGTACTTC. The encoded protein is CASSLAGTAYEQYF.

The chain recombines TRBV30 with TRBJ2-2; TRBD2 matches at 11 bases. Germline trimming cut 5 bases from V and 4 bases from J; bases unmatched to any gene: 3. Germline CDR1 and CDR2: GTSNPN and SVGIG (reference sequence). The CDR3 is made up of 14 amino acids. The CDR3 loop reads CAWGTSGPTGELFF. In nucleotides, the CDR3 is TGTGCCTGGGGGACTAGCGGTCCCACCGGGGAGCTGTTTTTT.

Note on this clone: Other nucleotide sequences from this sample produce the same CDR3. The V and J genes are TRBV9 and TRBJ1-5; unclear D gene. Between the trimmed V and J ends, which lost 2 bases and 1 base, there was a span of 4 bases. This CDR3 comprises 13 residues. In germline, CDR1 is SGDLS, CDR2 YYNGEE. The CDR3 protein is CASSVGSNQPQHF. Written as DNA, the CDR3 is TGTGCCAGCAGCGTGGGCAGCAATCAGCCCCAGCATTTT.

This clone was recorded only once. The CDR3: CASGLGRGTEAFF. In nucleotides, the CDR3 is TGTGCTAGTGGTTTAGGTCGGGGCACTGAAGCTTTCTTT. This chain uses TRBV12-5 with TRBJ1-1; the D is unclear. There are 13 residues in the CDR3. In germline, CDR1 is LGHNT, CDR2 FRNRAP. V lost 3 bases and J lost 4, with 9 bases in between.

The V and J genes are TRBV6-1 and TRBJ2-7, with 10 nucleotides matching TRBD1. CDR3 length: 16 amino acids. The V gene's germline CDR1 is MNHNS and CDR2 SASEGT. The J segment lost 2 bases and the V segment lost 2 bases, leaving 6 bases of the junction unmatched. The CDR3: CASSEIWTGGPYEQYF. CDR3 in DNA: TGTGCCAGCAGTGAAATCTGGACAGGGGGACCCTACGAGCAGTACTTC.

The chain uses TRBV28 and TRBJ2-5; D is possibly TRBD1 (5 bases). This CDR3 comprises 16 residues. V lost 6 bases and J 0 bases, leaving 17 bases between the germline ends. The germline V gene encodes CDR1 MDHEN and CDR2 SYDVKM. The CDR3 DNA reads TGTGCCAGCAGCCCTGGGGCCCTAAGGCACCAAGAGACCCAGTACTTC. As protein: CASSPGALRHQETQYF.

The gene calls are TRBV12-3 or TRBV12-4 and TRBJ2-5; no reliable D call. The CDR3 extends over 13 amino acids. The V end was cut by 3 bases, the J end by 5 bases, with 10 bases between. The CDR3 protein is CASSFVASETQYF. Written as DNA, the CDR3 is TGTGCCAGCAGTTTTGTAGCCTCCGAGACCCAGTACTTC.

This clone was observed once. The chain recombines TRBV5-1 with TRBJ1-2, with D tentatively TRBD1 (5 bases). Germline V gene lookup returns CDR1 SGHRS and CDR2 YFSETQ. The CDR3 totals 15 residues. V was cut by 4 bases and J by 3 bases, with 16 bases left in between. CDR3 DNA: TGCGCCAGCAGCGATGGACACCCCAGGGACTATGGCTACACCTTC. It yields the protein CASSDGHPRDYGYTF. Drawing the rest from reference TRBV5-1 and TRBJ1-2, the complete variable domain is KAGVTQTPRYLIKTRGQQVTLSCSPISGHRSVSWYQQTPGQGLQFLFEYFSETQRNKGNFPGRFSGRQFSNSRSEMNVSTLELGDSALYLCASSDGHPRDYGYTFGSGTRLTVV.

This clone was seen just once. The rearrangement joins TRBV6-5 to TRBJ1-5, with 8 bases matching TRBD1. CDR3 size: 14 residues. The V segment lost 8 bases and the J segment 5 bases; nucleotides outside the gene matches: 8. Germline V gene lookup returns CDR1 MNHEY and CDR2 SVGAGI. The CDR3, as DNA: TGTGCCAGCGCGAAGACAGGGGTCCATCAGCCCCAGCATTTT. It translates to CASAKTGVHQPQHF.

CDR3 nucleotide sequence: TGTGCCAGCAGCCAAGACCAGGGCGGTTTCTATGGCTACACCTTC. It specifies CASSQDQGGFYGYTF. This chain links TRBV7-2 with TRBJ1-2; D is possibly TRBD1 (5 bases). The V and J ends lost 5 bases and 4 bases respectively, with 17 bases between them. The CDR3 has 15 amino acids. From germline, CDR1 is SGHTA and CDR2 FQGNSA.

V usage is TRBV7-9 and J usage is TRBJ1-4, with D possibly being TRBD1 (5 bases). The germline gives CDR1 SEHNR, CDR2 FQNEAQ (reference sequence). Trimming left V 4 bases short and J 2 bases short, with 14 bases between. The CDR3 loop spans 16 amino acids. This CDR3 reads CASSSHTQATNEKLFF. CDR3 nucleotides: TGTGCCAGCAGCTCCCATACACAGGCCACTAATGAAAAACTGTTTTTT.

CDR3 nucleotide sequence: TGTGCCAGCAGTTCCGGACAGGGCGTCGGGAAACTGTTTTTT. This encodes CASSSGQGVGKLFF. The chain uses TRBV28 and TRBJ1-4, with TRBD1 matching 8 bases. The CDR3 is 14 amino acids. CDR1 and CDR2 from the germline V gene are MDHEN and SYDVKM. J gave up 11 bases and V 4 bases, and 9 bases lay outside the gene matches.

Here the CDR3 reads CAGGAGPQETQYF. The CDR3 bases are TGCGCCGGGGGTGCGGGCCCCCAAGAGACCCAGTACTTC. The rearrangement uses TRBV5-1 and TRBJ2-5; D is tentatively TRBD1 or TRBD2 (5 bases each). The CDR3 spans 13 residues. V lost 10 bases and J lost 1, with 14 bases in between. In germline, CDR1 is SGHRS, CDR2 YFSETQ.

The chain is built from TRBV5-1 and TRBJ1-2; D uncertain. With 3 bases removed from V and 0 bases from J, the gap between germline ends came to 9 bases. Germline lookup yields CDR1 SGHRS and CDR2 YFSETQ. The CDR3 has 14 residues. The CDR3 DNA follows: TGCGCCAGCAGCTCTGAAATAGCTAACTATGGCTACACCTTC. Amino acids: CASSSEIANYGYTF.

The CDR3 is CSVLTQGQPQHF. The CDR3 DNA sequence: TGCAGCGTCCTTACACAGGGTCAGCCCCAGCATTTT. V is TRBV29-1 and J is TRBJ1-5; D is perhaps TRBD1 (6 bases). Trimming stripped 6 bases from V and 6 bases from J, with 12 bases between. This CDR3 has 12 residues. Germline CDR1 SQVTM, CDR2 ANQGSEA.

The chain employs TRBV6-6 and TRBJ2-6; possibly TRBD1 for D (5 bases). The CDR3 length is 15 residues. V lost 4 bases to trimming and J lost 4 bases, with 11 bases between them. Germline assignment: CDR1 MNHNY and CDR2 SVGAGI (reference sequence). Written as DNA, the CDR3 is TGTGCCAGCAGTTTCAGGGTGAGGGGGGCCAACGTCCTGACTTTC. Translated: CASSFRVRGANVLTF.

CDR3 residues: CAGQGGKTQYF. CDR3 in DNA: TGTGCCGGACAGGGTGGGAAGACCCAGTACTTC. The V and J genes are TRBV2 and TRBJ2-5; 8 bases map to TRBD1. Trimming took 11 bases from V and 6 from J; bases not matched to a gene: 5. The CDR3 is 11 amino acids. Germline V gene data show CDR1 as SNHLY and CDR2 as FYNNEI. Complete variable domain (other parts from reference TRBV2 and TRBJ2-5): EPEVTQTPSHQVTQMGQEVILRCVPISNHLYFYWYRQILGQKVEFLVSFYNNEISEKSEIFDDQFSVERPDGSNFTLKIRSTKLEDSAMYFCAGQGGKTQYFGPGTRLLVL.

The chain uses TRBV5-1 and TRBJ2-1, with 9 positions matching TRBD2. Trimming cost V 7 bases and J 8 bases; bases outside gene matches: 16. The CDR3 runs to 16 residues. Germline assignment: CDR1 SGHRS and CDR2 YFSETQ. The CDR3 bases are TGCGCCAGCGATACTGGGCTAGCGGGGTTCGTAGATGAGCAGTTCTTC. It yields the protein CASDTGLAGFVDEQFF.

This sequence joins TRBV5-1 and TRBJ2-7, with D maybe TRBD2 (5 bases). Germline CDR1 is SGHRS and CDR2 is YFSETQ. The CDR3 is 14 residues long. With 0 bases removed from V and 2 bases from J, the gap between germline ends came to 9 bases. The CDR3 nucleotides are TGCGCCAGCAGCTTGGGAGGGTCTCCCTACGAGCAGTACTTC. This encodes CASSLGGSPYEQYF.

This chain uses TRBV27 with TRBJ2-7, with D unresolved. CDR3 length equals 13 residues. Germline CDR1 reads MNHEY; CDR2 reads SMNVEV (reference sequence). The ends were cut back, 2 bases at V and 0 bases at J, with 5 bases in the middle. Here the CDR3 DNA reads TGTGCCAGCAGTTTAGTCTACTCCTACGAGCAGTACTTC. Translated, it gives CASSLVYSYEQYF.

The genes are TRBV18 and TRBJ1-1; D uncertain. The CDR3 runs to 16 residues. The V gene's germline CDR1 is KGHSH and CDR2 LQKENI. Trimming pared 3 bases from V and 0 bases from J, leaving 14 bases between. CDR3: CASSPIGGDVNTEAFF. CDR3 in DNA: TGTGCCAGCTCACCGATAGGTGGGGATGTGAACACTGAAGCTTTCTTT.

The rearrangement joins TRBV4-1 to TRBJ1-2; 7 bases are a match to TRBD1. J gave up 6 bases and V 3 bases, and 7 bases lay outside the gene matches. The CDR3 has 14 residues. The germline V gene has CDR1 MGHRA and CDR2 YSYEKL. The CDR3 nucleotides read TGCGCCAGCAGCCAGGAGGGGACAGTTAATGGCTACACCTTC. This sequence encodes CASSQEGTVNGYTF.

This chain joins TRBV19 and TRBJ2-1; weak D call: TRBD2 (6 bases). Germline CDR1 and CDR2: LNHDA and SQIVND (reference sequence). Between the trimmed V and J ends, which lost 6 bases and 0 bases, there was a span of 12 bases. CDR3 length: 15 amino acids. The CDR3, as DNA: TGTGCCAGTAGGGTGGCGGGACGCTCCTACAATGAGCAGTTCTTC. Protein sequence: CASRVAGRSYNEQFF.

The chain joins TRBV6-5 to TRBJ1-1; 7 bases align to TRBD1. This CDR3 spans 13 amino acids. J lost 4 bases, V lost 6 bases, and 5 bases had no gene match. Germline lookup yields CDR1 MNHEY and CDR2 SVGAGI. The DNA for the CDR3 is TGTGCCAGCAGCTATGGGACAGCCACTGAAGCTTTCTTT. It encodes CASSYGTATEAFF.

V usage is TRBV28 and J usage is TRBJ1-4; tentatively, D is TRBD1 (6 bases). V dropped 6 bases and J dropped 7 bases, with 15 bases sitting between them. The germline CDR1 and CDR2 sequences are MDHEN and SYDVKM. This CDR3 has 14 amino acids. In nucleotides, the CDR3 is TGTGCCAGCAGGCTGCCGGGGGCTGTTGAAAAACTGTTTTTT. This gives the protein CASRLPGAVEKLFF.

The rearrangement links TRBV7-3 to TRBJ2-5, with 7 bases matching TRBD1. CDR1 is SGHTA, CDR2 FQGTGA, per germline. The V gene end was trimmed by 5 bases and the J gene end by 5 bases; junction bases not matched to a gene: 11. The CDR3 totals 15 residues. CDR3 nucleotide sequence: TGTGCCAGCAGCAGACAGGGCGCGCCGCAGGAGACCCAGTACTTC. Translation gives CASSRQGAPQETQYF.

Worth noting for this clone: The sample carries other DNA sequences with the same CDR3. The CDR3 coding sequence is TGTGCCAGCAGTTTCGGCAGTTATGGCTACACCTTC. It translates to CASSFGSYGYTF. The V call is TRBV12-3 or TRBV12-4, the J call TRBJ1-2; D is undetermined. The CDR3 is 12 residues long. V lost 3 bases and J lost 5, with 7 bases in between.

V is TRBV3-1 (or the pseudogene TRBV3-2) and J is TRBJ2-7; TRBD1 agrees at 9 bases. The CDR3 is made up of 15 amino acids. Germline loops: CDR1 LGHDT, CDR2 YNNKEL (reference sequence). The V segment lost 3 bases and the J segment 5 bases; nucleotides outside the gene matches: 8. CDR3 in amino acids: CASSQYRGRPHEQYF. The CDR3, as DNA: TGTGCCAGCAGCCAGTACAGGGGGCGCCCCCACGAGCAGTACTTC.

V is TRBV19 and J is TRBJ1-5, with a tentative D call TRBD1 (6 bases). The CDR3 has 14 amino acids. Looked up from germline, CDR1 is LNHDA and CDR2 is SQIVND (reference sequence). V shed 8 bases and J shed 6 bases, with 17 bases lying between them. This CDR3 reads CASDARGAGQPQHF. The CDR3 nucleotides are TGTGCCAGTGATGCCCGGGGGGCCGGTCAGCCCCAGCATTTT.

This clone was counted a few times. The chain couples TRBV3-1 (or the pseudogene TRBV3-2) to TRBJ1-2, with D unresolved. Germline lookup yields CDR1 LGHDT and CDR2 YNNKEL (reference sequence). V lost 4 bases, J lost 9 bases, and 12 bases lay in between. CDR3 length: 12 residues. CDR3 bases: TGTGCCAGCAGCCGGACTTCGATGAGCTACACCTTC. It translates to CASSRTSMSYTF.